The T cell receptor beta chain described here comes from a study of blood T cells in healthy people across ages. For the study at large: With template switching, about one barcoded beta molecule was captured per two T cells. Study-level points and caveats: Expanded clonotype changes were possibly confounded by unknown donor CMV status.

A second PCR, run for roughly 7 to 11 cycles, used a sample-barcoded 5' primer plus a J-beta primer mix. All samples yielded 2.5 million or more CDR3-containing paired-end reads. In TCRdb, the 5' RACE reads were re-called with MiXCR into one record per CDR3 protein. The data contain about 1 million distinct CDR3 sequences, over 35% of them seen just once; the ten biggest clones take up about 20%. Turning to this clonotype: The antigen remains unidentified.

V lost 3 bases, J lost 10 bases, and 13 bases lay in between. The germline gives CDR1 SNHLY, CDR2 FYNNEI. There are 14 residues in the CDR3. The TCR sequence derives from a woman in her sixties in good health. This sequence joins TRBV2 and TRBJ1-6; D is possibly TRBD1 (6 bases). The sample taken for sequencing was blood. The CDR3: CASSDSGAVSPLHF. CDR3 DNA: TGTGCCAGCAGTGACTCAGGGGCTGTCTCACCCCTCCACTTT. The whole variable domain, filled in from reference TRBV2 and TRBJ1-6, reads EPEVTQTPSHQVTQMGQEVILRCVPISNHLYFYWYRQILGQKVEFLVSFYNNEISEKSEIFDDQFSVERPDGSNFTLKIRSTKLEDSAMYFCASSDSGAVSPLHFGNGTRLTVT.